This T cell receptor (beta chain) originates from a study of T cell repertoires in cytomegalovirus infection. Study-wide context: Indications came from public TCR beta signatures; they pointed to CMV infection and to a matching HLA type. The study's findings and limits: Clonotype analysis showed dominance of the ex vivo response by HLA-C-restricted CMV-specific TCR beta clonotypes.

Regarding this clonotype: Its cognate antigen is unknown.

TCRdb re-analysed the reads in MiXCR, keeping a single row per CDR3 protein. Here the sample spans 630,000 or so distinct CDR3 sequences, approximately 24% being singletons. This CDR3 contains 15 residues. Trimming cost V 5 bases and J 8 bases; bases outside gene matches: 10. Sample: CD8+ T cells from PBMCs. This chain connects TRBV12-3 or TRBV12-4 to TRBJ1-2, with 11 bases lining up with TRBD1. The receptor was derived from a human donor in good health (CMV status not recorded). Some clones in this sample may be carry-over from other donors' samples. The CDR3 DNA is TGTGCCAGCAGTCCCGGGACAGGGGGGGGGGAAGGCTACACCTTC. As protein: CASSPGTGGGEGYTF.